This T cell receptor (beta chain) was sequenced in a study of cytomegalovirus exposure and HLA in healthy donors. About the research overall: The study placed around 85% of its 350 to 450 genotyped donors in the Caucasian-associated ancestry cluster. Overall study results and limits: Presence/absence analyses supposed approximately even sequencing depth among donors. Cytomegalovirus-associated TCR beta chains were listed, numbering 150 to 200.

A note on this clone: Its antigen is undetermined.

PCR primers comprised 60 Vbeta and 13 Jbeta primers. The assay was immunoSEQ multiplex PCR, and TCRdb's table has in-frame clones only and misses some. This sample has under 250,000 clones, with 70% to 90% found just once. This CDR3 is built from 16 residues. With 0 bases removed from V and 5 bases from J, the gap between germline ends came to 16 bases. Per the germline V gene, CDR1 is MGHRA and CDR2 is YSYEKL. This clonotype was sampled from a girl aged 2-10 years in good health and CMV-seronegative. The specimen was PBMCs. The V call is TRBV4-1, the J call TRBJ1-2; weak D call: TRBD1 (5 bases). The CDR3 bases are TGCGCCAGCAGCCAAGACCGTAGCAGGGCTTCTTATGGCTACACCTTC. Amino acid sequence: CASSQDRSRASYGYTF.